What follows are 2 T cell receptor beta chains derived from one specimen sequenced in a study of spatial heterogeneity in lung cancer. General study results and limits: Tumor mutation counts were tracked by expanded intratumoral alpha and beta TCR counts.

Time point: sample taken at primary tumor resection. TCRdb independently ran MiXCR on the 5' RACE reads; one entry per CDR3 protein. This table holds under 13,000 distinct CDR3 sequences, roughly 8% found once. These receptors' targets are unknown. The material was lung tumor tissue, obtained at surgery. The receptors stem from a female donor with early-stage non-small cell lung cancer.

In this sample, this clonotype turned up a few times. For a library built for alpha chains, this beta chain is a stray read; little rests on its size. The rearrangement joins TRBV6-6 to TRBJ1-4; a weak D match, TRBD1 (6 bases). The CDR3 is 14 residues long. V lost 8 bases, J lost 8 bases, and 18 bases lay in between. In germline, CDR1 is MNHNY, CDR2 SVGAGI (reference sequence). The CDR3 sequence is CASVLLGGKEKLFF. The DNA of the CDR3 is TGTGCCAGCGTACTTCTCGGGGGCAAGGAAAAACTGTTTTTT.

In this sample, this clonotype turned up many times. In a library made to pick up alpha chains, this beta chain is a stray read with a size that means little. The chain is built from TRBV4-2 and TRBJ2-2; D possibly corresponds to TRBD2 (6 bases). The germline V and J ends were trimmed by 0 bases and 2 bases, with 16 bases remaining between them. The CDR3 is 18 amino acids. Germline CDR1 and CDR2: LGHNA and YNFKEQ. The CDR3 bases are TGTGCCAGCAGCCAAGATCTAGGGACTCCGACCAACACCGGGGAGCTGTTTTTT. Its translation: CASSQDLGTPTNTGELFF.